Listed here is a single TCR beta chain. This sample was included in a study of technical replicates of blood from several donors. CDR3 length: 14 residues. Germline V lookup: CDR1 SQVTM, CDR2 ANQGSEA. Losses at the gene ends were 0 bases for V and 6 bases for J; bases not matched to a gene: 6. The table came from immunoSEQ multiplex PCR; TCRdb's copy has only in-frame clones and leaves some out. The table records tens of thousands of clones, around 96% of them present only once. Sequences were obtained from T cells isolated from PBMCs. This rearrangement joins TRBV29-1 to TRBJ2-7, with TRBD2 matching over 9 bases. The sequence came from a human donor in good health. The CDR3 DNA sequence: TGCAGCGTTGAAGAAAAAGCGGGAGGTGGCGAGCAGTACTTC. Translation: CSVEEKAGGGEQYF.